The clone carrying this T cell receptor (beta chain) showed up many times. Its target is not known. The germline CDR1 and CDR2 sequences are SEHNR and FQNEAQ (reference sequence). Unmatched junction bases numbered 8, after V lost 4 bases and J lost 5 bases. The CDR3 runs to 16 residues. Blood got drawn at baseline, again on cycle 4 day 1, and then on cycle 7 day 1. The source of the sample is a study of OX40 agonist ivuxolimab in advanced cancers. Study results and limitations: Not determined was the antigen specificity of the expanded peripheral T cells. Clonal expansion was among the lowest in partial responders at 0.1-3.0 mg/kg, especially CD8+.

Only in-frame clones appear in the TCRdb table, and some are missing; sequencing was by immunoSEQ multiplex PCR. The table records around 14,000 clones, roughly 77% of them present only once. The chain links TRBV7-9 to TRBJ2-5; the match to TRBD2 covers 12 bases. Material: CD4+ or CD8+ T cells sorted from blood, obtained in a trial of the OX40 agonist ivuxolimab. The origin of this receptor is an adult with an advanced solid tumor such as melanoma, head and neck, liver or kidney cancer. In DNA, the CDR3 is TGTGCCAGCAGCTCGACTAGCGGGAGTGAATGGGAGACCCAGTACTTC. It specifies CASSSTSGSEWETQYF.